This T cell receptor (beta chain) was sequenced during a study of siplizumab effects on memory and regulatory T cells. Broader study findings: Memory cells seemed less diverse than naive T cells, which seemed major alloresponse contributors.

Germline loops: CDR1 KGHSH, CDR2 LQKENI. This CDR3 region has 13 residues. Trimming stripped 4 bases from V and 8 bases from J, with 12 bases between. Sequencing was performed with immunoSEQ multiplex PCR; in TCRdb, only in-frame clones are kept and a portion is missing. The repertoire holds about 110,000 clones, with about 92% as singletons. Note on this clone: The antigen remains undetermined.

Sequencing was done on a sample of Tregs sorted from blood. This chain connects TRBV18 to TRBJ2-1, with D unclear. The origin of this receptor is a human donor in good health. CDR3: CASSLGRWDEQFF. CDR3 DNA sequence: TGTGCCAGCTCACTTGGACGGTGGGATGAGCAGTTCTTC.